A single sample is the source of the 13 T cell receptor beta chains below, sequenced in a study of T cell repertoires in cytomegalovirus infection. For these receptors, no antigen is known. TCRdb re-called the reads with MiXCR, one entry per CDR3 protein. Of 700,000 to 950,000 distinct CDR3 sequences detected, about 30% appear once; the ten largest clones hold roughly 12%. This material consisted of cultured CD8+ T cells from PBMCs, taken from culture after CMV antigen stimulation. The receptors derive from a human donor in good health (CMV status not recorded). Some clones in this sample may be carry-over from other donors' samples.

In its sample, this clonotype was seen many times. This chain joins TRBV7-2 and TRBJ2-7; weak D call: TRBD2 (6 bases). Between the trimmed V and J ends, which lost 4 bases and 2 bases, there was a span of 12 bases. The germline gives CDR1 SGHTA, CDR2 FQGNSA. The CDR3 extends over 14 amino acids. The CDR3 protein is CASSYGGVTYEQYV. CDR3 in DNA: TGTGCCAGCAGCTATGGCGGGGTGACCTACGAGCAGTACGTC.

This clonotype was picked up many times. In DNA form, the CDR3 reads TGTGCCAGCAGCTTAGTTGGGACAGGGTTTACTGAAGCTTTCTTT. Translating it yields CASSLVGTGFTEAFF. This chain links TRBV7-8 with TRBJ1-1, with TRBD1 identical over 9 bases. The germline V gene has CDR1 SGHVS and CDR2 FQNEAQ. The CDR3 runs to 15 residues. V gave up 1 base and J gave up 5 bases; unmatched junction bases: 5.

Here the CDR3 reads CASSLEVTTHYGYTF. DNA of the CDR3: TGCGCCAGCAGCTTGGAGGTGACGACACACTATGGCTACACCTTC. This chain joins TRBV5-1 and TRBJ1-2; D is unclear. This CDR3 has 15 amino acids. Trimming took off 0 bases at V and 3 bases at J, with 12 bases between the two ends. Germline V CDR1 and CDR2: SGHRS, YFSETQ.

This clonotype was seen a handful of times. This sequence joins TRBV19 and TRBJ2-4; D is unresolved. This CDR3 has 12 residues. Germline V gene sequence: CDR1 LNHDA, CDR2 SQIVND (reference sequence). V was trimmed by 4 bases and J by 6 bases, leaving 7 bases between them. The CDR3 DNA sequence: TGTGCCAGTAGTACCCCGAGAAACATTCAGTACTTC. It specifies CASSTPRNIQYF.

CDR3 amino acids: CASSPEFGLAGTHTDTQYF. The CDR3 DNA follows: TGTGCCAGCAGCCCCGAATTTGGACTAGCGGGGACACACACAGATACGCAGTATTTT. This rearrangement joins TRBV7-9 to TRBJ2-3; 12 bases map to TRBD2. This CDR3 spans 19 amino acids. Germline CDR1 is SEHNR and CDR2 is FQNEAQ (reference sequence). The trim removed 5 bases at V and 2 bases at J, leaving 14 bases unmatched.

This chain links TRBV12-3 or TRBV12-4 with TRBJ2-4, with D uncertain. With 6 bases removed from V and 5 bases from J, the gap between germline ends came to 14 bases. CDR3 length: 14 amino acids. This chain's CDR3 is CASSLTLCENIQYF. In DNA form, the CDR3 reads TGTGCCAGCAGCTTAACTTTGTGTGAAAACATTCAGTACTTC.

The V and J genes are TRBV12-3 or TRBV12-4 and TRBJ2-7; 8 bases are shared with TRBD1. Unmatched junction bases numbered 3, after V lost 2 bases and J lost 3 bases. The CDR3 is 14 amino acids. The CDR3 nucleotides read TGTGCCAGCAGTTTAACCGGGACAGGCTACGAGCAGTACGTC. As protein: CASSLTGTGYEQYV.

This clonotype was seen more than once but under ten times. As DNA, the CDR3 is TGTGCCAGCTCGGCAGGGAGGCACGAGCAGTACTTC. Its protein is CASSAGRHEQYF. The chain joins TRBV12-3 or TRBV12-4 to TRBJ2-7; tentatively, D is TRBD2 (6 bases). V dropped 8 bases and J dropped 5 bases, with 13 bases sitting between them. This CDR3 is 12 amino acids long.

The rearrangement links TRBV5-6 to TRBJ2-2; D not resolved. The V end lost 3 bases, the J end lost 3 bases, and 15 bases lay between the germline ends. The CDR3 covers 16 residues. The germline V gene encodes CDR1 SGHDT and CDR2 YYEEEE. The CDR3 sequence is CASSSARKRDTGELFF. Here the CDR3 DNA reads TGTGCCAGCAGCTCCGCAAGAAAAAGGGACACCGGGGAGCTGTTTTTT.

This clonotype was recorded many times. CDR3 DNA sequence: TGTGCCAGCAGCTTAGTTGCGGGCCTAACCGGGGAGCTGTTTTTT. Its protein product is CASSLVAGLTGELFF. The chain recombines TRBV7-2 with TRBJ2-2, with D possibly being TRBD2 (5 bases). Trimming removed 1 base from V and 5 bases from J, with 11 bases in between. The CDR3 is 15 amino acids. From germline, CDR1 is SGHTA and CDR2 FQGNSA.

The chain carries TRBV7-2 and TRBJ2-1, with D perhaps TRBD2 (6 bases). Per the germline V gene, CDR1 is SGHTA and CDR2 is FQGNSA. V dropped 3 bases and J dropped 4 bases, with 10 bases sitting between them. This CDR3 contains 14 residues. DNA for the CDR3: TGTGCCAGCAGCTTGGGCGGGGAATACAATGAGCAGTTCTTC. Amino acids: CASSLGGEYNEQFF.

This clonotype was seen more than once but under ten times. The chain joins TRBV15 to TRBJ1-5; no clear D. Germline assignment: CDR1 LNHNV and CDR2 YYDKDF (reference sequence). This CDR3 comprises 12 residues. Trimming left V 4 bases short and J 4 bases short, with 5 bases between. The CDR3 DNA reads as TGTGCCACCAGCATATTTAATCAGCCCCAGCATTTT. This translates into CATSIFNQPQHF.

V and J are TRBV7-2 and TRBJ2-7; D remains ambiguous. Germline V gene sequence: CDR1 SGHTA, CDR2 FQGNSA. The V end lost 4 bases, the J end lost 2 bases, and 12 bases lay between the germline ends. The CDR3 has 14 residues. The CDR3 region is CASSSDLSPYEQYV. The CDR3 coding sequence is TGTGCCAGCAGCTCAGACTTATCCCCCTACGAGCAGTACGTC.